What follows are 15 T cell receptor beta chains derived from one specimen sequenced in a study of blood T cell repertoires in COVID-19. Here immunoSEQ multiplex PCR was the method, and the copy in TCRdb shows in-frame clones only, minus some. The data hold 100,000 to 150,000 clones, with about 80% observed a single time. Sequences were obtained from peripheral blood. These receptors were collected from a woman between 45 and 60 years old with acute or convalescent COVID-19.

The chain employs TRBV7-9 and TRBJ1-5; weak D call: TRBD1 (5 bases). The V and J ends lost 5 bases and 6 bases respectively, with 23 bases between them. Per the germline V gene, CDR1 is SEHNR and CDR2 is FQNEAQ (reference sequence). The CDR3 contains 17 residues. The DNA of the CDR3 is TGTGCCAGCAGCCTCGGGGGGGTTAGTTCGCTAAGTCAGCCCCAGCATTTT. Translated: CASSLGGVSSLSQPQHF.

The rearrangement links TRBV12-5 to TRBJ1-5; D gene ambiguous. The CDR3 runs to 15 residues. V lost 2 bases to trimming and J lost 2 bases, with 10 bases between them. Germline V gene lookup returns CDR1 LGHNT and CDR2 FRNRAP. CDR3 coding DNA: TGTGCTAGTGGTTTGACAGCTCATGGCAATCAGCCCCAGCATTTT. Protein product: CASGLTAHGNQPQHF.

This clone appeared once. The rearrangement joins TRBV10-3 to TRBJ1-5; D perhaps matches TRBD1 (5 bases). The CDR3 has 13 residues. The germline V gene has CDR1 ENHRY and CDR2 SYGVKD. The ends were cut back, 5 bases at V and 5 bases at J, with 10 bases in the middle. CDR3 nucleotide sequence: TGTGCCATCAGTCCGGGGGTGGATCAGCCCCAGCATTTT. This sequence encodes CAISPGVDQPQHF.

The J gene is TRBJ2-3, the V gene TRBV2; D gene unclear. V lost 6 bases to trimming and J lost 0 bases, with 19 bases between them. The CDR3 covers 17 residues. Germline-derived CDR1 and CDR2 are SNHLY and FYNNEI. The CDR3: CASRDPLQATSTDTQYF. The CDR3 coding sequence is TGTGCCAGCAGAGATCCCCTTCAGGCAACTAGCACAGATACGCAGTATTTT.

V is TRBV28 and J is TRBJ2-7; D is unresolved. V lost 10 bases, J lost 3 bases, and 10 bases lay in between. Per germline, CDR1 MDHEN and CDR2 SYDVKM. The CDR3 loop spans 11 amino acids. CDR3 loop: CAITSFYEQYF. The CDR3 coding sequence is TGTGCCATTACATCATTCTACGAGCAGTACTTC.

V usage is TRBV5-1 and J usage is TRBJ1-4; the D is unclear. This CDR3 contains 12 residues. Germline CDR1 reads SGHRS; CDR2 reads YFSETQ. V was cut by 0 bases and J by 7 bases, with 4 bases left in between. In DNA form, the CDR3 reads TGCGCCAGCAGCTTGGAGCGTGAAAAACTGTTTTTT. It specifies CASSLEREKLFF.

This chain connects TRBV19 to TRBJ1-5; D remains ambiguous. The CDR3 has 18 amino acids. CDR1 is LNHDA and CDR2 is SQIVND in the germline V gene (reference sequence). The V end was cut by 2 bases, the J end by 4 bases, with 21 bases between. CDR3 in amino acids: CASSISHQSDGGNQPQHF. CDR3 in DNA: TGTGCCAGTAGTATATCCCACCAGTCCGACGGCGGGAATCAGCCCCAGCATTTT.

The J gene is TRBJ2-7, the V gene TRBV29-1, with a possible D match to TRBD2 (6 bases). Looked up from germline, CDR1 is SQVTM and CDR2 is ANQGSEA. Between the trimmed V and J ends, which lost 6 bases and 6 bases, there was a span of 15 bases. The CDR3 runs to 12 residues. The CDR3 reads CSVEGRSAEQYF. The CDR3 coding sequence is TGCAGCGTGGAGGGACGTTCCGCCGAGCAGTACTTC.

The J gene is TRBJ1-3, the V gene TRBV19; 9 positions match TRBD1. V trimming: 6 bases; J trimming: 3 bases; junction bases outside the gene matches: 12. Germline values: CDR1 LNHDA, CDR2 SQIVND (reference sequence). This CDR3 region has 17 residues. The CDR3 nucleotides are TGTGCCAGTAGACGAAAGACAGGGGGAGACTTTGGAAACACCATATATTTT. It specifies CASRRKTGGDFGNTIYF.

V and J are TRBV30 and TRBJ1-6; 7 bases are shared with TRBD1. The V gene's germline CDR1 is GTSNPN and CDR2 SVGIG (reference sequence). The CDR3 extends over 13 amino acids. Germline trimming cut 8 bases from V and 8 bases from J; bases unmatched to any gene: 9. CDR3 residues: CAAHRGRDSPLHF. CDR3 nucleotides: TGTGCCGCCCACAGGGGTCGGGATTCACCCCTCCACTTT.

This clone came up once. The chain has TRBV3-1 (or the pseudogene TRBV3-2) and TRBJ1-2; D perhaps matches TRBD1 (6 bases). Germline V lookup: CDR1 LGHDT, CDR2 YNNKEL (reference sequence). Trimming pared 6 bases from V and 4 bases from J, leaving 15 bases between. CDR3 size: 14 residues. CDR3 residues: CASRQYGQLYGYTF. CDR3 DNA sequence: TGTGCCAGCAGACAATATGGACAGCTCTATGGCTACACCTTC.

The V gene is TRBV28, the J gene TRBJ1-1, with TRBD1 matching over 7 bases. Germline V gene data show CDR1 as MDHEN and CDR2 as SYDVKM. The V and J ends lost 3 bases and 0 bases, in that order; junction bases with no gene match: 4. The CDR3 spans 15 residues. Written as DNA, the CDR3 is TGTGCCAGCAGTTTGGAGGACAGGTTGAACACTGAAGCTTTCTTT. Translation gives CASSLEDRLNTEAFF.

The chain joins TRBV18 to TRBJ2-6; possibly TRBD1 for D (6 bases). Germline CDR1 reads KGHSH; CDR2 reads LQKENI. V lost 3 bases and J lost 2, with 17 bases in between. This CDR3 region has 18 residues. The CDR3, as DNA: TGTGCCAGCTCACCCCTCCGACAGGCTCTAGCTGGGGCCAACGTCCTGACTTTC. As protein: CASSPLRQALAGANVLTF.

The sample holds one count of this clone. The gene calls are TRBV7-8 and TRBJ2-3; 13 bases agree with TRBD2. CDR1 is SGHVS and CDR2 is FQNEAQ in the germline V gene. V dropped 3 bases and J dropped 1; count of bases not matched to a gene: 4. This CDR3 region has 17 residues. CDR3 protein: CASSFRTSGSRTDTQYF. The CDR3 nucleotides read TGTGCCAGCAGCTTCCGGACTAGCGGGAGCCGCACAGATACGCAGTATTTT.

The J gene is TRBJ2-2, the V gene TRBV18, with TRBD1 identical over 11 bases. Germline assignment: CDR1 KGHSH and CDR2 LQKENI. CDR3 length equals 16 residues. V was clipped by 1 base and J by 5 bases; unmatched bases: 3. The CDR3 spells CASSPRTGGDTGELFF. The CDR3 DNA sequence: TGTGCCAGCTCACCACGGACAGGGGGCGATACCGGGGAGCTGTTTTTT.